One sample yielded the 21 T cell receptor beta chains listed below, sequenced in a study of blood T cell repertoires in COVID-19. The repertoire was sequenced with immunoSEQ multiplex PCR; TCRdb's copy has only in-frame clones and lacks some. The table shows some 210,000 clones, with more than 75% occurring only once. Specimen: peripheral blood. All receptors derive from a middle-aged woman with acute or convalescent COVID-19.

The chain links TRBV6-2 or TRBV6-3 to TRBJ2-1; perhaps TRBD2 as D (7 bases). The CDR3 covers 13 residues. CDR1 is MNHEY and CDR2 is SVGEGT in the germline V gene. The V end was cut by 5 bases, the J end by 8 bases, with 13 bases between. The CDR3 DNA reads as TGTGCCAGCAGTGGGGGGGGGCGCGATGAGCAGTTCTTC. The encoded protein is CASSGGGRDEQFF.

This clone was counted once. The rearrangement uses TRBV30 and TRBJ1-2; possibly TRBD1 for D (5 bases). The CDR3 sequence is 11 residues long. Trimming left V 8 bases short and J 8 bases short, with 15 bases between. Germline V CDR1 and CDR2: GTSNPN, SVGIG (reference sequence). The CDR3 coding sequence is TGTGCCGGATTGGGGGGTCGGGGCTACACCTTC. As protein: CAGLGGRGYTF.

The chain joins TRBV28 to TRBJ1-1; a weak D match, TRBD1 (6 bases). The CDR3 consists of 14 residues. The V and J ends lost 4 bases and 4 bases respectively, with 13 bases between them. Germline V lookup: CDR1 MDHEN, CDR2 SYDVKM. This CDR3 is CASSSGQWSTEAFF. The CDR3, as DNA: TGTGCCAGCAGTTCCGGACAGTGGAGCACTGAAGCTTTCTTT.

The chain is built from TRBV10-2 and TRBJ2-3; no clear D gene. The germline V gene has CDR1 WSHSY and CDR2 SAAADI. The CDR3 consists of 15 residues. Trimming pared 2 bases from V and 2 bases from J, leaving 11 bases between. The CDR3 spells CASSEPQIHTDTQYF. In nucleotides, the CDR3 is TGCGCCAGCAGTGAGCCACAGATCCACACAGATACGCAGTATTTT.

The V call is TRBV10-1, the J call TRBJ2-3; no reliable D call. V lost 3 bases and J 0 bases, leaving 10 bases between the germline ends. The CDR3 is made up of 15 amino acids. CDR1 is WNHNN, CDR2 SYGVQD, per germline (reference sequence). In nucleotides, the CDR3 is TGCGCCAGCAGTGAAGTAACGGAGAGCACAGATACGCAGTATTTT. This translates into CASSEVTESTDTQYF.

The J gene is TRBJ2-3, the V gene TRBV7-2, with 11 bases that match TRBD2. Germline loops: CDR1 SGHTA, CDR2 FQGNSA. The CDR3 runs 17 residues. Losses at the gene ends were 1 base for V and 7 bases for J; bases not matched to a gene: 10. The CDR3 sequence: CASSLDIAGGSKNTQYF. The DNA of the CDR3 is TGTGCCAGCAGCTTAGATATAGCGGGAGGGTCAAAGAATACGCAGTATTTT. Looking up the rest from reference TRBV7-2 and TRBJ2-3 gives the full variable domain: GAGVSQSPSNKVTEKGKDVELRCDPISGHTALYWYRQSLGQGLEFLIYFQGNSAPDKSGLPSDRFSAERTGGSVSTLTIQRTQQEDSAVYLCASSLDIAGGSKNTQYFGPGTRLTVL.

This clone was picked up a small number of times. This sequence joins TRBV12-3 or TRBV12-4 and TRBJ1-1; TRBD1 matches at 8 bases. The CDR3 consists of 12 residues. Trimming removed 3 bases from V and 7 bases from J; junction bases left unmatched: 1. The CDR3 region is CASSFGQGEAFF. The CDR3 DNA sequence: TGTGCCAGCAGTTTTGGACAGGGTGAAGCTTTCTTT.

The gene calls are TRBV30 and TRBJ1-1; no reliable D call. Germline CDR1 and CDR2: GTSNPN and SVGIG (reference sequence). V was clipped by 3 bases and J by 1 base, with 12 bases between them. The CDR3 is 14 amino acids. This CDR3 is CAWSPPRRNTEAFF. Written as DNA, the CDR3 is TGTGCCTGGAGCCCGCCACGGAGGAACACTGAAGCTTTCTTT.

This clone has a count of ten or more. The V and J genes are TRBV7-2 and TRBJ2-4; tentative D call: TRBD2 (6 bases). V was shortened by 5 bases and J by 0 bases, with 14 bases between the two germline ends. The length of the CDR3 is 16 residues. In germline, CDR1 is SGHTA, CDR2 FQGNSA. Written as DNA, the CDR3 is TGTGCCAGCAGCCCCCGGACTACCGTAGCCAAAAACATTCAGTACTTC. It encodes CASSPRTTVAKNIQYF.

V and J are TRBV7-2 and TRBJ2-1; 9 bases align to TRBD2. After removal of 4 bases from V and 6 bases from J, the junction contained 7 bases not matched to a gene. The CDR3 sequence is 15 residues long. The germline V gene has CDR1 SGHTA and CDR2 FQGNSA. DNA of the CDR3: TGTGCCAGCAGCTCTAGCGGGAATTCCCGCAATGAGCAGTTCTTC. Its protein is CASSSSGNSRNEQFF.

The rearrangement uses TRBV5-4 and TRBJ2-7; 16 nucleotides agree with TRBD2. The germline gives CDR1 SGHNT, CDR2 YYREEE (reference sequence). V lost 4 bases to trimming and J lost 6 bases; unmatched junction nucleotides: 7. The length of the CDR3 is 16 residues. The CDR3 here is CASSAGLAGGPIEQYF. The CDR3 region has the DNA TGTGCCAGCAGCGCGGGACTAGCGGGAGGGCCCATCGAGCAGTACTTC.

For this clone: In the same sample, other DNA sequences code for this CDR3. V is TRBV12-3 or TRBV12-4 and J is TRBJ1-2; 7 bases match TRBD1. V lost 6 bases to trimming and J lost 4 bases; unmatched junction nucleotides: 5. The CDR3 totals 13 residues. The CDR3 coding sequence is TGTGCCAGCAGCCGGACAGGTCTCTATGGCTACACCTTC. Its translation: CASSRTGLYGYTF.

This clone occurred a few times. The J gene is TRBJ1-3, the V gene TRBV6-2 or TRBV6-3, with D unresolved. This CDR3 region has 15 residues. V was shortened by 7 bases and J by 0 bases, with 13 bases between the two germline ends. Germline CDR1 and CDR2: MNHEY and SVGEGT. The CDR3 here is CASTPAGFSGNTIYF. In nucleotides, the CDR3 is TGTGCCAGCACCCCGGCGGGGTTCTCTGGAAACACCATATATTTT.

Only a few counts were recorded for this clone. The same CDR3 also results from other DNA sequences found in this sample. DNA for the CDR3: TGTGCCAGCAGCCTAAAACCGGGGGGAACTGAAGCTTTCTTT. This sequence encodes CASSLKPGGTEAFF. The chain uses TRBV3-1 (or the pseudogene TRBV3-2) and TRBJ1-1, with D maybe TRBD1 (5 bases). The length of the CDR3 is 14 residues. CDR1 is LGHDT, CDR2 YNNKEL, per germline (reference sequence). V was shortened by 4 bases and J by 5 bases, with 14 bases between the two germline ends.

The chain joins TRBV28 to TRBJ1-2; TRBD1 agrees at 7 bases. The CDR3 totals 14 residues. J lost 4 bases, V lost 3 bases, and 5 bases had no gene match. CDR1 MDHEN and CDR2 SYDVKM come from the germline V gene. This CDR3 is CASSFPTGFYGYTF. The DNA for the CDR3 is TGTGCCAGCAGTTTCCCGACAGGGTTCTATGGCTACACCTTC.

The J gene is TRBJ2-3, the V gene TRBV4-1; D perhaps matches TRBD1 (6 bases). The CDR3 runs to 15 residues. The V end lost 6 bases, the J end lost 6 bases, and 19 bases lay between the germline ends. The germline V gene has CDR1 MGHRA and CDR2 YSYEKL. CDR3 in DNA: TGCGCCAGCAGGACCAGGGGTCTAGCTACGGATACGCAGTATTTT. Amino acid sequence: CASRTRGLATDTQYF.

This clone was seen only once. The chain is built from TRBV6-5 and TRBJ1-2, with D tentatively TRBD1 (5 bases). Trimming took 2 bases from V and 6 from J, leaving 16 bases between them. The germline CDR1 and CDR2 sequences are MNHEY and SVGAGI. The CDR3 is 15 amino acids. The CDR3 DNA reads TGTGCCAGCAGTTACGTACAGGATTTAATTAATGGCTACACCTTC. The encoded protein is CASSYVQDLINGYTF.

The J gene is TRBJ1-1, the V gene TRBV30, with D possibly TRBD1 on 6 matching bases. Trimming shortened V by 4 bases and J by 2 bases, and 11 bases separated the two germline ends. The germline CDR1 and CDR2 sequences are GTSNPN and SVGIG (reference sequence). The CDR3 totals 13 residues. This CDR3 is CAWKGDLNTEAFF. The CDR3 coding sequence is TGTGCCTGGAAGGGGGACCTAAACACTGAAGCTTTCTTT.

This clone showed up just once. The genes are TRBV6-5 and TRBJ1-1; TRBD1 matches 7 bases. Unmatched junction bases numbered 12, after V lost 6 bases and J lost 5 bases. The CDR3 is made up of 15 amino acids. CDR1 MNHEY and CDR2 SVGAGI come from the germline V gene. CDR3: CASSYLQGMGTEAFF. The CDR3 DNA follows: TGTGCCAGCAGCTACCTACAGGGGATGGGAACTGAAGCTTTCTTT.

V and J are TRBV27 and TRBJ2-3; D may be TRBD2 (6 bases). Looked up from germline, CDR1 is MNHEY and CDR2 is SMNVEV (reference sequence). V lost 2 bases and J 6 bases, leaving 9 bases between the germline ends. CDR3 length: 13 residues. The CDR3 DNA follows: TGTGCCAGCAGTTTACCCGGGGGTGATACGCAGTATTTT. Encoded protein: CASSLPGGDTQYF.

J is TRBJ1-5 and V is TRBV19; TRBD1 aligns across 7 bases. From germline, CDR1 is LNHDA and CDR2 SQIVND (reference sequence). The CDR3 sequence is 15 residues long. V trimming: 4 bases; J trimming: 5 bases; junction bases outside the gene matches: 8. CDR3 region: CASSKLTGVDQPQHF. Here the CDR3 DNA reads TGTGCCAGTAGTAAACTTACAGGGGTGGATCAGCCCCAGCATTTT.